This T cell receptor beta chain emerged from a study of blood T cell repertoires in COVID-19. CDR3 size: 13 residues. Trimming shortened V by 7 bases and J by 2 bases, and 10 bases separated the two germline ends. CDR1 and CDR2 from the germline V gene are SNHLY and FYNNEI. The repertoire was sequenced with immunoSEQ multiplex PCR; TCRdb's copy has only in-frame clones and lacks some. In the table there are 300,000 to 350,000 clones, 75% to 95% of which are singletons. This sequence joins TRBV2 and TRBJ2-3; tentative D call: TRBD2 (6 bases). Sequencing input: peripheral blood. The source of this sequence is a woman in her twenties or thirties with COVID-19, enrolled during active disease. In nucleotides, the CDR3 is TGTGCCAGCACAATAGCGGTCACAGATACGCAGTATTTT. It specifies CASTIAVTDTQYF.